One T cell receptor (beta chain) is described in this entry. This clone came up a few times. This clone's antigen is unknown. Qualities for individual bases were not recorded, and no much larger clone is one base off. The immunoSEQ Assay, a bias-controlled multiplex PCR, was used to amplify TCRbeta CDR3 regions from genomic DNA. The published analysis was carried out like this. The number of nucleated cells in each sample was estimated by amplification of reference gene primers within the assay. To quantify the absolute abundance of each unique TCRbeta CDR3 rearrangement, sequence reads were collapsed and filtered. Productive Simpson clonality was computed per sample as the square root of Simpson's diversity index over productive rearrangements. This is the immuneACCESS table as TCRdb keeps it, with only in-frame sequences that have V and J called. A part of the clones is gone; compared with another copy, unresolved V genes explain less than half, and the rest is unexplained. Clonal size and the V and J genes are those of that table, whereas D and trimming came from the DNA. This sample gives about 310,000 clones in total; roughly 86% of them show up just once. Roughly 8% of the sample rests with the top ten.

This record comes from a study of blood T cell repertoires in COVID-19 (TCRdb year 2020). About the study as a whole: Collaborator samples came from the United States, Italy and Spain and covered acute and convalescent phases of COVID-19. The prospective study material was composed of cDNA or gDNA derived from T cells, B-cell-depleted T cells, or PBMCs. Subjects who had been exposed to COVID-19, were actively infected with it, or had recovered from it provided the deeply sampled blood TCRbeta repertoires that made up the dataset. The repertoires were released in a freely available public database meant as a resource for research on the immune response to SARS-CoV-2. The samples were drawn from two sources: the first 160 participants of the ongoing ImmuneRACE study, and 950 to 1,500 subjects contributed by 6 global collaborators. A de-identified subject ID, COVID-19 status, age in years and sex were almost always included in the sample metadata. HLA class I and class II types, where available, came from metadata supplied by the sample provider rather than from assay-based typing. Study-wide findings and limitations: The quantity of clinical and demographic metadata differed by source and by participant and was supplied without curation.

The germline V gene (reference sequence) supplies CDR1 GTSNPN and CDR2 SVGIG. V was cut back by 4 bases and J by 4 bases, leaving a gap of 19 bases between them. From the cysteine up to the phenylalanine, the CDR3 has a length of 15 residues. Just the 45-base CDR3 DNA is kept, in frame starting at base 1. Another Seattle source contributed samples from volunteer blood donors who had recovered from COVID-19. Each collaborating institution followed its own protocols to collect whole blood in K2EDTA tubes. Collaborator samples were shipped for TCRbeta analysis as frozen whole blood, isolated PBMCs, or DNA extracted from either sample type.

The V and J genes are TRBV30 and TRBJ1-2, with a tentative D gene TRBD1 over 5 matching bases. The clonotype comes from a woman aged 45-59 years who had recovered from COVID-19. The material sequenced was peripheral blood. At the DNA level, the sequence is TGTGCCTGGATAGGATCGTCCAGGGATAGCTATGGCTACACCTTC. Its translation is CAWIGSSRDSYGYTF.